Below are 6 T cell receptor beta chains sequenced from a single sample in a study of regulatory T cells in long-lasting Graves disease. The sample's time point: persistent/refractory GD, antithyroid drugs over 5 years with positive TRAb. There was RNA extracted from PBMCs, and the TCR library was made from it. CDR3 regions were amplified by Arm-PCR using iRepertoire HTBI primers to build TCR beta libraries. TCRdb called the multiplex PCR reads again in MiXCR, with one record for every CDR3 protein. Among a few hundred thousand distinct CDR3 sequences, about a fifth were seen once, and the ten largest hold 6.5% to 9%. The specimen was peripheral blood mononuclear cells (PBMCs), collected when the disease was refractory, from a patient treated with antithyroid drugs. Source of these receptors: a female donor with Graves disease.

In regard to this clonotype: Without the conserved terminal phenylalanine or tryptophan, this CDR3 likely stems from a read error. In DNA form, the CDR3 reads TGTGCCAGCAGTCCCCGACAGGGGAGTCTTTCTAACTATGGCTACACCCTC. It codes for CASSPRQGSLSNYGYTL. The rearrangement uses TRBV27 and TRBJ1-2, with 8 bases aligning to TRBD1. V shed 5 bases and J 0 bases; nucleotides not matched to a gene: 11. Germline V CDR1 and CDR2: MNHEY, SMNVEV (reference sequence). The CDR3 consists of 17 residues.

The chain uses TRBV19 and TRBJ1-3; a possible D gene is TRBD1 (5 bases). Looked up from germline, CDR1 is LNHDA and CDR2 is SQIVND (reference sequence). Trimming pared 7 bases from V and 7 bases from J, leaving 20 bases between. CDR3 length equals 15 residues. CDR3 region: CASNPGDASDNTIYF. The CDR3 nucleotides are TGTGCCAGTAACCCCGGGGACGCTTCTGACAACACCATATATTTT.

The chain links TRBV10-3 to TRBJ2-3; possibly TRBD1 or TRBD2 for D (5 bases each). Germline assignment: CDR1 ENHRY and CDR2 SYGVKD. The CDR3 is made up of 14 amino acids. Trimming stripped 0 bases from V and 3 bases from J, with 7 bases between. DNA for the CDR3: TGTGCCATCAGTGAGTCGGGGGAAACAGATACGCAGTATTTT. It is translated as CAISESGETDTQYF.

CDR3 residues: CSAREGYSNQPQHF. CDR3 nucleotides: TGCAGTGCTAGAGAGGGTTATAGCAATCAGCCCCAGCATTTT. The gene calls are TRBV20-1 and TRBJ1-5; D unresolved. Deletions cut 0 bases from V and 0 bases from J, with 6 bases between. The CDR3 length is 14 residues. Germline V lookup: CDR1 DFQATT, CDR2 SNEGSKA (reference sequence).

This clonotype appeared many times. The chain carries TRBV12-3 or TRBV12-4 and TRBJ2-7, with D possibly being TRBD1 (5 bases). V was shortened by 1 base and J by 2 bases, with 12 bases between the two germline ends. The CDR3 has 15 amino acids. This chain's CDR3 is CASSLEGKMAYEQYF. The CDR3 nucleotides read TGTGCCAGCAGTTTAGAGGGGAAGATGGCCTACGAGCAGTACTTC.

This clonotype was counted at least ten times. The chain combines TRBV29-1 with TRBJ1-2, with 9 positions matching TRBD1. Germline V CDR1 and CDR2: SQVTM, ANQGSEA. The CDR3 extends over 13 amino acids. V trimming: 7 bases; J trimming: 3 bases; junction bases outside the gene matches: 6. CDR3 sequence: CSANRQGDYGYTF. As DNA, the CDR3 is TGCAGCGCAAACAGACAGGGGGACTATGGCTACACCTTC.